The TCR beta chain under discussion was sequenced for a study of technical replicates of blood from a handful of donors. The CDR3 is 15 amino acids. Trimming took off 0 bases at V and 0 bases at J, with 9 bases between the two ends. Germline assignment: CDR1 GTSNPN and CDR2 SVGIG (reference sequence). Assay used: immunoSEQ multiplex PCR; TCRdb lists only in-frame clones, some missing. The sample yields about 95,000 clones, approximately 95% seen once. The rearrangement uses TRBV30 and TRBJ1-3; no definite D call. The source of this sequence is a human donor in good health. Sequenced: T cells isolated from PBMCs. The CDR3 sequence: CAWSVGGSSGNTIYF. The CDR3 DNA follows: TGTGCCTGGAGTGTAGGCGGCTCCTCTGGAAACACCATATATTTT.